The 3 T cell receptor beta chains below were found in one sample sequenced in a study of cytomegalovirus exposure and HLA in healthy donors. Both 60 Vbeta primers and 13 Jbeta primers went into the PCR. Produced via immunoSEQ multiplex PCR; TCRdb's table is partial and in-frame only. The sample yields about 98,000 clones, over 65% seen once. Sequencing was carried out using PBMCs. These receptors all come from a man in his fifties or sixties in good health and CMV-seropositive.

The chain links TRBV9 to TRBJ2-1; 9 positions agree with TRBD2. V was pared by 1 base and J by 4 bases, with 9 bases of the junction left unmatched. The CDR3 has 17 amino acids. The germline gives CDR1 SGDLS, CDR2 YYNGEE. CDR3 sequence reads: CASSVNSGGRIYNEQFF. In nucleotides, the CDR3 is TGTGCCAGCAGCGTAAATAGCGGGGGCAGAATTTACAATGAGCAGTTCTTC.

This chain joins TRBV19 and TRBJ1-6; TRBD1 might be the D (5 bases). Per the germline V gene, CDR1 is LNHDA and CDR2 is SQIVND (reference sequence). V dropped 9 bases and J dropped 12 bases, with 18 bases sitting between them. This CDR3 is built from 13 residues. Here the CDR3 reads CASQDRRGLPLHF. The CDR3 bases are TGTGCCAGCCAGGATCGGCGGGGGTTACCCCTCCACTTT.

CDR3 DNA: TGTGCCAGCACGGAGGGTCCGGTGGGGGCCAACGTCCTGACTTTC. Translation gives CASTEGPVGANVLTF. V is TRBV7-9 and J is TRBJ2-6; perhaps TRBD2 as D (6 bases). The germline CDR1 and CDR2 sequences are SEHNR and FQNEAQ (reference sequence). The CDR3 has 15 amino acids. The germline V and J ends were trimmed by 7 bases and 4 bases, with 14 bases remaining between them.